The 30 T cell receptor beta chains below were found in one sample sequenced in a study of blood T cell repertoires in COVID-19. Generated by immunoSEQ multiplex PCR, the TCRdb table keeps only in-frame clones and is missing some. This repertoire shows fewer than 130,000 clones, over 60% found once; its top ten account for 3.8%. The sequenced sample consisted of peripheral blood. These receptors all stem from a woman of 80 years or more with acute or convalescent COVID-19.

The chain has TRBV5-4 and TRBJ2-1; 8 bases line up with TRBD2. V gave up 4 bases and J gave up 2 bases; unmatched junction bases: 8. Germline assignment: CDR1 SGHNT and CDR2 YYREEE (reference sequence). The CDR3 runs to 16 residues. The CDR3 DNA reads as TGTGCCAGCAGCGACCCCTCGGGAGGGACCTACAATGAGCAGTTCTTC. Translating it yields CASSDPSGGTYNEQFF.

The genes are TRBV10-3 and TRBJ2-3; 7 nucleotides line up with TRBD2. Germline lookup yields CDR1 ENHRY and CDR2 SYGVKD. CDR3 length equals 14 residues. Unmatched junction bases numbered 4, after V lost 2 bases and J lost 5 bases. The CDR3 region is CAISEGGEKDTQYF. DNA of the CDR3: TGTGCCATCAGTGAGGGGGGGGAGAAAGATACGCAGTATTTT.

CDR3 DNA sequence: TGTGCCAGCAGCTTAACGACGGGAAGTTTTGTAGGCTACACCTTC. Amino acids: CASSLTTGSFVGYTF. The chain uses TRBV11-1 and TRBJ1-2; D is unresolved. The CDR3 loop spans 15 amino acids. The V gene lost 2 bases and the J gene lost 8 bases, with 18 bases spanning the gap. Germline CDR1 reads SGHAT; CDR2 reads FQDESV (reference sequence).

The chain recombines TRBV2 with TRBJ1-5; the match to TRBD1 covers 7 bases. Trimming at V came to 5 bases and at J to 5 bases, leaving 6 bases not matched to a gene. The CDR3 consists of 14 residues. Germline CDR1 reads SNHLY; CDR2 reads FYNNEI. In DNA form, the CDR3 reads TGTGCCAGCAGTAAACAGGGGCGGCATCAGCCCCAGCATTTT. Amino acid sequence: CASSKQGRHQPQHF.

The rearrangement uses TRBV6-4 and TRBJ1-1; a possible D gene is TRBD1 (5 bases). The germline V gene has CDR1 MRHNA and CDR2 SNTAGT. The CDR3 is 13 residues long. V lost 6 bases and J 1 base, leaving 9 bases between the germline ends. The chain's CDR3 is CASRETANTEAFF. The CDR3, as DNA: TGTGCCAGCAGGGAGACAGCGAACACTGAAGCTTTCTTT.

The CDR3, as DNA: TGCGCCAGCAGCTTGGGGCAGGCGAACGAGCAGTACTTC. Translation: CASSLGQANEQYF. The genes are TRBV5-1 and TRBJ2-7; D gene ambiguous. Germline lookup yields CDR1 SGHRS and CDR2 YFSETQ. The CDR3 sequence is 13 residues long. Between the trimmed V and J ends, which lost 0 bases and 5 bases, there was a span of 9 bases.

This rearrangement joins TRBV12-3 or TRBV12-4 to TRBJ1-2; D is possibly TRBD1 (5 bases). Between the trimmed V and J ends, which lost 7 bases and 5 bases, there was a span of 8 bases. There are 11 residues in the CDR3. The CDR3 region has the DNA TGTGCCAGCACGGGGGGGTATGGCTACACCTTC. This sequence encodes CASTGGYGYTF.

The chain combines TRBV3-1 (or the pseudogene TRBV3-2) with TRBJ2-2, with TRBD1 matching 8 bases. V lost 7 bases, J lost 5 bases, and 12 bases stayed unmatched. Germline lookup yields CDR1 LGHDT and CDR2 YNNKEL (reference sequence). The length of the CDR3 is 16 residues. The CDR3 DNA reads TGTGCCAGCACCTACGGGACAGGCGTAGAGACCGGGGAGCTGTTTTTT. Amino acid sequence: CASTYGTGVETGELFF.

The V and J genes are TRBV27 and TRBJ2-7; a weak D match, TRBD1 (6 bases). This CDR3 has 15 residues. Germline assignment: CDR1 MNHEY and CDR2 SMNVEV (reference sequence). The V gene lost 5 bases and the J gene lost 3 bases, with 17 bases spanning the gap. CDR3 sequence reads: CASSPRTARGYEQYF. CDR3 sequence (DNA): TGTGCCAGCAGTCCCAGGACAGCGAGAGGCTACGAGCAGTACTTC.

CDR3 in DNA: TGTGCCAGCAGCTCGCAGGTGACTACGCAGTATTTT. It yields the protein CASSSQVTTQYF. The chain has TRBV11-2 and TRBJ2-3; D is unresolved. V gave up 4 bases and J gave up 8 bases, with 10 bases separating them. The CDR3 consists of 12 residues. Looked up from germline, CDR1 is SGHAT and CDR2 is FQNNGV.

This chain uses TRBV10-1 with TRBJ2-2; 12 nucleotides match TRBD2. Germline values: CDR1 WNHNN, CDR2 SYGVQD (reference sequence). There are 15 residues in the CDR3. The V gene end was trimmed by 3 bases and the J gene end by 6 bases; junction bases not matched to a gene: 2. In DNA form, the CDR3 reads TGCGCCAGCAGTGATCCTAGCGGGAGGGCCGGGGAGCTGTTTTTT. The encoded protein is CASSDPSGRAGELFF.

The chain recombines TRBV29-1 with TRBJ2-4, with TRBD1 matching over 9 bases. This CDR3 has 14 amino acids. The ends lost 4 bases at V and 1 base at J; junction bases unmatched: 2. Looked up from germline, CDR1 is SQVTM and CDR2 is ANQGSEA. The CDR3 DNA is TGCAGCGTTGCAACAGGGGGCGCCAAAAACATTCAGTACTTC. As protein: CSVATGGAKNIQYF. The full variable domain, with the rest looked up from reference TRBV29-1 and TRBJ2-4, is SAVISQKPSRDICQRGTSLTIQCQVDSQVTMMFWYRQQPGQSLTLIATANQGSEATYESGFVIDKFPISRPNLTFSTLTVSNMSPEDSSIYLCSVATGGAKNIQYFGAGTRLSVL.

Points on this clone: Other nucleotide sequences from this sample produce the same CDR3. This rearrangement joins TRBV7-9 to TRBJ2-1, with TRBD1 identical over 7 bases. The CDR3 extends over 13 amino acids. With 3 bases clipped from V and 5 bases from J, the junction kept 1 base outside the gene matches. Per the germline V gene, CDR1 is SEHNR and CDR2 is FQNEAQ (reference sequence). CDR3 residues: CASSLGQNNEQFF. The CDR3 DNA follows: TGTGCCAGCAGCTTGGGACAGAACAATGAGCAGTTCTTC.

V is TRBV9 and J is TRBJ1-3; no firm D call. Trimming cost V 3 bases and J 0 bases, with 7 bases left between them. The CDR3 spans 14 residues. Germline-derived CDR1 and CDR2 are SGDLS and YYNGEE. The CDR3 DNA is TGTGCCAGCAGCGGAGGTAACTCTGGAAACACCATATATTTT. Translation: CASSGGNSGNTIYF.

The chain recombines TRBV14 with TRBJ2-7; 10 nucleotides line up with TRBD2. The CDR3 sequence is 17 residues long. Trimming took 2 bases from V and 4 from J; bases not matched to a gene: 11. Germline lookup yields CDR1 SGHDN and CDR2 FVKESK. For the CDR3, the DNA is TGTGCCAGCAGCCAAAAAATAAGGACTAGCGGCACTTACGAGCAGTACTTC. It yields the protein CASSQKIRTSGTYEQYF.

This clone has only a few counts. This chain joins TRBV5-6 and TRBJ2-7, with D tentatively TRBD1 (6 bases). Germline V gene sequence: CDR1 SGHDT, CDR2 YYEEEE. Between the trimmed V and J ends, which lost 1 base and 7 bases, there was a span of 6 bases. The CDR3 totals 11 residues. The CDR3 sequence is CASSLQGEQYF. The CDR3 nucleotides read TGTGCCAGCAGCTTGCAGGGGGAGCAGTACTTC.

The genes are TRBV3-1 (or the pseudogene TRBV3-2) and TRBJ2-2; 8 bases are a match to TRBD2. From germline, CDR1 is LGHDT and CDR2 YNNKEL (reference sequence). The V and J ends lost 5 bases and 4 bases, in that order; junction bases with no gene match: 6. The CDR3 loop spans 15 amino acids. CDR3 sequence: CASSGIAGFTGELFF. The CDR3 DNA reads TGTGCCAGCAGCGGCATAGCGGGGTTCACCGGGGAGCTGTTTTTT.

This rearrangement joins TRBV5-5 to TRBJ1-2; 7 bases are a match to TRBD1. CDR1 is SGHKS and CDR2 is YYEKEE in the germline V gene (reference sequence). This CDR3 region has 15 residues. Trimming at V came to 4 bases and at J to 5 bases, leaving 11 bases not matched to a gene. The CDR3 DNA follows: TGTGCCAGCAGCCCTTACAGGGGCCTCTGGTATGGCTACACCTTC. This translates into CASSPYRGLWYGYTF.

The V gene is TRBV5-1, the J gene TRBJ2-5; D remains unclear. Trimming pared 7 bases from V and 4 bases from J, leaving 14 bases between. Germline CDR1 is SGHRS and CDR2 is YFSETQ. This CDR3 comprises 13 residues. The CDR3 bases are TGCGCCAGCCGTGAGGTGGGTGGAGAGACCCAGTACTTC. Its translation: CASREVGGETQYF.

The J gene is TRBJ2-5, the V gene TRBV12-5; perhaps TRBD2 as D (5 bases). The germline V and J ends were trimmed by 4 bases and 4 bases, with 13 bases remaining between them. The germline V gene encodes CDR1 LGHNT and CDR2 FRNRAP. The CDR3 spans 14 residues. The CDR3 DNA sequence: TGTGCTAGTGGTTCCGGCCGGGATGCAGAGACCCAGTACTTC. This translates into CASGSGRDAETQYF.

The chain combines TRBV2 with TRBJ1-2; 11 bases agree with TRBD1. CDR1 is SNHLY, CDR2 FYNNEI, per germline. This CDR3 region has 15 residues. After removal of 6 bases from V and 4 bases from J, the junction contained 7 bases not matched to a gene. The DNA for the CDR3 is TGTGCCAGCAGGGCCGGGACAGGGGGGAGCTATGGCTACACCTTC. This sequence encodes CASRAGTGGSYGYTF.

The V gene is TRBV9, the J gene TRBJ2-1; D is possibly TRBD2 (5 bases). There are 14 residues in the CDR3. Germline loops: CDR1 SGDLS, CDR2 YYNGEE. Trimming removed 0 bases at V and 6 bases at J, with 10 bases between. Here the CDR3 reads CASSVATRVNEQFF. CDR3 nucleotides: TGTGCCAGCAGCGTAGCTACTAGAGTCAATGAGCAGTTCTTC.

The chain is built from TRBV7-6 and TRBJ2-5, with 13 bases aligning to TRBD2. V lost 4 bases to trimming and J lost 5 bases; unmatched junction nucleotides: 4. Germline CDR1 and CDR2: SGHVS and FNYEAQ. CDR3 length: 15 residues. The CDR3 sequence is CASSSTGLAGETQYF. The CDR3 DNA is TGTGCCAGCAGCTCTACGGGACTAGCGGGGGAGACCCAGTACTTC.

The chain joins TRBV3-1 (or the pseudogene TRBV3-2) to TRBJ1-4, with a possible D match to TRBD1 (6 bases). The germline gives CDR1 LGHDT, CDR2 YNNKEL (reference sequence). The V end was cut by 8 bases, the J end by 6 bases, with 13 bases between. This CDR3 is built from 13 residues. CDR3 residues: CASGLGGDEKLFF. The CDR3, as DNA: TGTGCCAGCGGACTAGGGGGGGATGAAAAACTGTTTTTT.

In this sample, this clone turned up a few times. CDR3 amino acids: CASLPREEGEAFF. The DNA of the CDR3 is TGTGCCAGCCTTCCCCGGGAAGAGGGTGAAGCTTTCTTT. The chain joins TRBV28 to TRBJ1-1; D call uncertain. Trimming took 8 bases from V and 7 from J, leaving 17 bases between them. Germline CDR1 and CDR2: MDHEN and SYDVKM. This CDR3 region has 13 residues. Full variable domain (outside the CDR3, taken from reference TRBV28 and TRBJ1-1): DVKVTQSSRYLVKRTGEKVFLECVQDMDHENMFWYRQDPGLGLRLIYFSYDVKMKEKGDIPEGYSVSREKKERFSLILESASTNQTSMYLCASLPREEGEAFFGQGTRLTVV.

V usage is TRBV4-3 and J usage is TRBJ1-6; TRBD1 aligns across 8 bases. This CDR3 has 19 amino acids. V shed 4 bases and J 8 bases; nucleotides not matched to a gene: 19. Looked up from germline, CDR1 is LGHNA and CDR2 is YSLEER. The CDR3 reads CASSPRGSGQGARDSPLHF. The CDR3 coding sequence is TGCGCCAGCAGCCCGAGGGGGTCCGGGCAGGGGGCGAGAGATTCACCCCTCCACTTT.

J is TRBJ1-5 and V is TRBV6-5; TRBD1 matches 7 bases. The germline CDR1 and CDR2 sequences are MNHEY and SVGAGI. The CDR3 totals 15 residues. Losses at the gene ends were 7 bases for V and 3 bases for J; bases not matched to a gene: 9. The CDR3 loop is CASIEQGIYNQPQHF. The CDR3 nucleotides are TGTGCCAGCATAGAACAGGGGATCTACAATCAGCCCCAGCATTTT.

This sequence joins TRBV27 and TRBJ1-2; tentative D call: TRBD1 (6 bases). Germline CDR1 MNHEY, CDR2 SMNVEV (reference sequence). This CDR3 region has 15 residues. The V end lost 5 bases, the J end lost 7 bases, and 20 bases lay between the germline ends. The CDR3 region has the DNA TGTGCCAGCAGTGCTCGACAGGAACTAATTGGTGGCTACACCTTC. This gives the protein CASSARQELIGGYTF.

This sequence joins TRBV19 and TRBJ1-6, with 7 bases identical to TRBD1. Germline-derived CDR1 and CDR2 are LNHDA and SQIVND (reference sequence). Trimming at V came to 0 bases and at J to 4 bases, leaving 3 bases not matched to a gene. The CDR3 is made up of 16 amino acids. The CDR3 nucleotides read TGTGCCAGTAGTATAGATGTGGGACAGTATAATTCACCCCTCCACTTT. This translates into CASSIDVGQYNSPLHF.

The rearrangement links TRBV3-1 (or the pseudogene TRBV3-2) to TRBJ2-1; D perhaps matches TRBD2 (6 bases). Germline assignment: CDR1 LGHDT and CDR2 YNNKEL (reference sequence). The CDR3 runs 13 residues. V lost 4 bases and J 6 bases, leaving 10 bases between the germline ends. This CDR3 reads CASSLTSSNEQFF. As DNA, the CDR3 is TGTGCCAGCAGCCTGACTAGTTCCAATGAGCAGTTCTTC.